The 2 T cell receptor beta chains listed next were all sequenced from one sample in a study of cytomegalovirus exposure and HLA in healthy donors. PCR was performed using 60 Vbeta and 13 Jbeta primers. The method was immunoSEQ multiplex PCR; TCRdb's version includes in-frame clones alone and lacks a portion of them. The sample records about 160,000 clones, around 83% being singletons. Sequenced input: PBMCs. The source of these receptors is a young man in good health and CMV-seropositive.

The J gene is TRBJ2-7, the V gene TRBV4-2; 9 bases are shared with TRBD1. The CDR3 contains 14 residues. With 4 bases clipped from V and 4 bases from J, the junction kept 5 bases outside the gene matches. Germline V lookup: CDR1 LGHNA, CDR2 YNFKEQ. The CDR3 DNA is TGTGCCAGCAGCCGAGGGACAGGGAGTTACGAGCAGTACTTC. As protein: CASSRGTGSYEQYF.

The chain carries TRBV9 and TRBJ2-3, with 15 bases identical to TRBD2. Germline CDR1 and CDR2: SGDLS and YYNGEE. J lost 2 bases, V lost 2 bases, and 6 bases had no gene match. CDR3 size: 18 residues. CDR3 sequence: CASSVGLAGGRLTDTQYF. The CDR3 nucleotides read TGTGCCAGCAGCGTGGGACTAGCGGGGGGCCGACTCACAGATACGCAGTATTTT.